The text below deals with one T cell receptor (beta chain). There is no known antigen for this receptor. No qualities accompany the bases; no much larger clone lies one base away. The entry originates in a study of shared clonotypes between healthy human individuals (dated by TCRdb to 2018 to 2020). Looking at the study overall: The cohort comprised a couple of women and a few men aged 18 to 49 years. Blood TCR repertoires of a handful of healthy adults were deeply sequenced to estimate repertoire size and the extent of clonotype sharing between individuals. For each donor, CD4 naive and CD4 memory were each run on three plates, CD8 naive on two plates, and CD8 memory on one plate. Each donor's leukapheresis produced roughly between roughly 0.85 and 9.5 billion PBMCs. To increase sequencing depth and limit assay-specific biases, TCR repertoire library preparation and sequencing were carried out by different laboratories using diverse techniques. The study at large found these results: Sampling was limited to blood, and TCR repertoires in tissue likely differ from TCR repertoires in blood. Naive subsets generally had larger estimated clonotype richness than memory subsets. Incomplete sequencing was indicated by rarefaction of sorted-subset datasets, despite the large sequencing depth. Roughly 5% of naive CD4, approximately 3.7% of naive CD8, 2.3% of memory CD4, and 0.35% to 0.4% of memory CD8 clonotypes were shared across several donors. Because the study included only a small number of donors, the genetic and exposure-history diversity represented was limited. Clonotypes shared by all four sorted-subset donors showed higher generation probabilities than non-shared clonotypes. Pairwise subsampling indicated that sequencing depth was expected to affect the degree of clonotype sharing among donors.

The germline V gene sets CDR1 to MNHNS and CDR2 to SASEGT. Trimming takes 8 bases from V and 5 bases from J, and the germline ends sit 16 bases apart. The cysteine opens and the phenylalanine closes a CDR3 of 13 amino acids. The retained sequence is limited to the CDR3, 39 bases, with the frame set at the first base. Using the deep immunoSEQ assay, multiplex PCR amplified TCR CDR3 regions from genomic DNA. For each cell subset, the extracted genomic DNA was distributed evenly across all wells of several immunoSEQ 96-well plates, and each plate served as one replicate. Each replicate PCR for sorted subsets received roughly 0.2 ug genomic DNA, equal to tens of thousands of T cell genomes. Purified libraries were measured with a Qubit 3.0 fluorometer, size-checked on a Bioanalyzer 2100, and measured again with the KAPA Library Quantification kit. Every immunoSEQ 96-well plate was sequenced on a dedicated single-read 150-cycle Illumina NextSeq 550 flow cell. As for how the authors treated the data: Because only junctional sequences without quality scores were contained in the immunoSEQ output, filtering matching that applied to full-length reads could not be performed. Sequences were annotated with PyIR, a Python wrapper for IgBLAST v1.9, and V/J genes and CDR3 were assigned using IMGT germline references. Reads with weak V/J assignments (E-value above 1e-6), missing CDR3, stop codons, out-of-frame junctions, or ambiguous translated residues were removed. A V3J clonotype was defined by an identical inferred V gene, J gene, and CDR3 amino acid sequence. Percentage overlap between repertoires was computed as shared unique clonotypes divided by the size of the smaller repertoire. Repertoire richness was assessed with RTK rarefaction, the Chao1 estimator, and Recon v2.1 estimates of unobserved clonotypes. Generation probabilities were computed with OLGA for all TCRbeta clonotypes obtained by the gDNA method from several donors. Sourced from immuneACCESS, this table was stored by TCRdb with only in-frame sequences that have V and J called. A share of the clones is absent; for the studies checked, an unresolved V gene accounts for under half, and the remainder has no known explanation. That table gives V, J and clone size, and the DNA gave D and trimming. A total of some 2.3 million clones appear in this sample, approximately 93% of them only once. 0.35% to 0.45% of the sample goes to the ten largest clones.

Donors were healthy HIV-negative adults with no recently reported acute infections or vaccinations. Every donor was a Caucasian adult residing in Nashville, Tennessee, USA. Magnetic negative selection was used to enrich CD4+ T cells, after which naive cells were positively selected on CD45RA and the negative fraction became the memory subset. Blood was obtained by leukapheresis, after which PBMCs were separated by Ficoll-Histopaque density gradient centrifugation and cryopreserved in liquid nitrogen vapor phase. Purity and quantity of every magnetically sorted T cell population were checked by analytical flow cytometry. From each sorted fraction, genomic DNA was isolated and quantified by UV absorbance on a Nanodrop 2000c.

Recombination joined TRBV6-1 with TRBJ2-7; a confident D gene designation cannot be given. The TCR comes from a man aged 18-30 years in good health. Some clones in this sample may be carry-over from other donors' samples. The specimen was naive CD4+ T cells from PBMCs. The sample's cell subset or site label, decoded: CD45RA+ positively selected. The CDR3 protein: CASRPSSLNEQYF. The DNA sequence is TGTGCCAGCCGTCCGTCCAGTTTAAACGAGCAGTACTTC.